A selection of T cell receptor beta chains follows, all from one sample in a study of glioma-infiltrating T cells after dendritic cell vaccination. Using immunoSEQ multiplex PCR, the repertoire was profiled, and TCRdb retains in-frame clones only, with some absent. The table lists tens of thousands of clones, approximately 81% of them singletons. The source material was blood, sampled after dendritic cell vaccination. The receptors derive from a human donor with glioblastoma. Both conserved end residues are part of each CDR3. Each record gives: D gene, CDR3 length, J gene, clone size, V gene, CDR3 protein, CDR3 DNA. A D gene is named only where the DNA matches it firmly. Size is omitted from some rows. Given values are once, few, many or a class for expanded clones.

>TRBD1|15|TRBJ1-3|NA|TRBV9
CASSRGQGGGNTIYF
TGTGCCAGCAGCAGAGGACAGGGAGGGGGAAACACCATATATTTT
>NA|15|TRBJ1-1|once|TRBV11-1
CASSLSYSRTGEAFF
TGTGCCAGCAGCTTGTCCTACAGCCGAACAGGAGAAGCTTTCTTT
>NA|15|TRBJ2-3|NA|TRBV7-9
CASSQGQASTDTQYF
TGTGCCAGCAGCCAGGGACAAGCAAGCACAGATACGCAGTATTTT
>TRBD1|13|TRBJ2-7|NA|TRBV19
CASRRGQNYEQYF
TGTGCCAGTAGGAGGGGACAGAACTACGAGCAGTACTTC
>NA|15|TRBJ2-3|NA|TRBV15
CATSRNRVSSDTQYF
TGTGCCACCAGCCGAAACAGGGTGTCGTCGGATACGCAGTATTTT
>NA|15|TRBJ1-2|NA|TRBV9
CASSVDLGGGRGYTF
TGTGCCAGCAGCGTAGATCTTGGGGGGGGCCGCGGCTACACCTTC
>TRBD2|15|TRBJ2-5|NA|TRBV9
CASSISGGEGETQYF
TGTGCCAGCAGCATTAGCGGGGGGGAGGGAGAGACCCAGTACTTC
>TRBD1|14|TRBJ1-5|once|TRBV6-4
CASVDRVSNQPQHF
TGTGCCAGCGTGGACAGGGTGAGCAATCAGCCCCAGCATTTT
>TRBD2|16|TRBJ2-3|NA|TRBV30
CAWSGLSSGVTDTQYF
TGTGCCTGGAGTGGACTTTCTAGCGGGGTCACAGATACGCAGTATTTT
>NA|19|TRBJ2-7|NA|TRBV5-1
CASSLWGGAPSQWSYEQYF
TGCGCCAGCAGCTTGTGGGGGGGGGCTCCCTCCCAGTGGTCCTACGAGCAGTACTTC
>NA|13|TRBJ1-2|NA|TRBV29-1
CSVEDGTEGGYTF
TGCAGCGTTGAAGATGGAACCGAGGGTGGCTACACCTTC
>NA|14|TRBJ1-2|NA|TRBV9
CASSVRDTNYGYTF
TGTGCCAGCAGCGTCCGGGACACTAACTATGGCTACACCTTC
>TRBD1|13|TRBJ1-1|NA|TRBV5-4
CASRSGGAGEAFF
TGTGCCAGCAGGTCAGGGGGCGCAGGTGAAGCTTTCTTT
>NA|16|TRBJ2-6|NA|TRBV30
CAGRRGQNSGANVLTF
TGTGCCGGAAGACGGGGACAAAACTCTGGGGCCAACGTCCTGACTTTC
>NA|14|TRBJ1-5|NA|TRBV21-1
CASKPGVSNQPQHF
TGTGCCAGCAAGCCAGGGGTGAGCAATCAGCCCCAGCATTTT
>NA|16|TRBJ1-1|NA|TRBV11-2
CASSFSGERTDTEAFF
TGTGCCAGCAGCTTCTCGGGGGAGCGGACGGACACTGAAGCTTTCTTT
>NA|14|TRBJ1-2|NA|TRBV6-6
CASSYGGGTNGYTF
TGTGCCAGCAGTTATGGCGGAGGTACCAATGGCTACACCTTC
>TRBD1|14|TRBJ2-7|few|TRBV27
CASSLVPGGYEQYF
TGTGCCAGCAGTTTAGTCCCAGGGGGCTACGAGCAGTACTTC
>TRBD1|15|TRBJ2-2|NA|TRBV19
CASSMGTGSGGELFF
TGTGCCAGTAGTATGGGGACAGGGTCGGGCGGGGAGCTGTTTTTT
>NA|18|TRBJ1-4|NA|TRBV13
CASSFRTWGNTFTEKLFF
TGTGCCAGCAGCTTCCGAACCTGGGGCAACACATTTACTGAAAAACTGTTTTTT
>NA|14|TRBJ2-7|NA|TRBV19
CASSIRVSSYEQYF
TGTGCCAGTAGTATACGGGTTAGCTCCTACGAGCAGTACTTC
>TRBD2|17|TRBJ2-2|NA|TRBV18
CASSPLSGGAGTGELFF
TGTGCCAGCTCACCACTCAGCGGGGGGGCCGGGACCGGGGAGCTGTTTTTT
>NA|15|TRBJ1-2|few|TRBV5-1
CASSLDPGLNYGYTF
TGCGCCAGCAGCTTGGACCCAGGGTTAAACTATGGCTACACCTTC
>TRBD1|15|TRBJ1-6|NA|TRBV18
CASSSDGTVAGSLHF
TGTGCCAGCTCTTCTGATGGGACAGTGGCGGGGTCCCTCCACTTT
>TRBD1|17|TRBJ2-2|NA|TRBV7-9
CASRLPDRVRNTGELFF
TGTGCCAGCAGACTTCCGGACAGGGTTAGGAACACCGGGGAGCTGTTTTTT
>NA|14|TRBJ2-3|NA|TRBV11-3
CASSLGRSTDTQYF
TGTGCCAGCAGCTTAGGCCGGAGCACAGATACGCAGTATTTT
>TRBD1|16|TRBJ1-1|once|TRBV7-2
CASSGGSGGMNTEAFF
TGTGCCAGCAGCGGAGGCTCAGGGGGGATGAACACTGAAGCTTTCTTT
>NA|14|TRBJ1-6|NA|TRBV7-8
CASSNLDSNSPLHF
TGTGCCAGCAGCAACCTAGACAGTAATTCACCCCTCCACTTT
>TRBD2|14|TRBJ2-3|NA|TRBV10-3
CATLTSGDTDTQYF
TGTGCCACCCTGACTAGCGGAGATACAGATACGCAGTATTTT
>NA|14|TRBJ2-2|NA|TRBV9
CASSGAAVLAELFF
TGTGCCAGCAGCGGCGCGGCGGTCCTGGCGGAGCTGTTTTTT
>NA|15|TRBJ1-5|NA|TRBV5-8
CASSNGRQRNQPQHF
TGTGCCAGCAGCAATGGTAGACAGCGCAATCAGCCCCAGCATTTT
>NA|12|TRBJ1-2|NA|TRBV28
CASSFYRYGYTF
TGTGCCAGCAGTTTTTATCGGTATGGCTACACCTTC
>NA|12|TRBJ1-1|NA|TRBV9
CASSSGHPEAFF
TGTGCCAGCAGCTCGGGACACCCTGAAGCTTTCTTT
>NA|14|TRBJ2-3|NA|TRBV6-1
CASHRDPSTDTQYF
TGTGCCAGCCACAGGGATCCTAGCACAGATACGCAGTATTTT
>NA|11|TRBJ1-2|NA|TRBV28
CASSRGYGYTF
TGTGCCAGCAGCAGGGGCTATGGCTACACCTTC
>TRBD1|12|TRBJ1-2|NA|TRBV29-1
CSAGTALYGYTF
TGCAGCGCCGGGACAGCACTCTATGGCTACACCTTC
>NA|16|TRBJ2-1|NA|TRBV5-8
CASSPISGVSYNEQFF
TGTGCCAGCAGCCCAATTAGCGGAGTCTCCTACAATGAGCAGTTCTTC
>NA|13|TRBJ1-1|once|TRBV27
CASSLQVNTEAFF
TGTGCCAGCAGTCTACAGGTGAACACTGAAGCTTTCTTT
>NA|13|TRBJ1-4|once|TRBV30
CAWSKEGNEKLFF
TGTGCCTGGAGTAAGGAGGGTAATGAAAAACTGTTTTTT
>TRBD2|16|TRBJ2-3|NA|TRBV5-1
CASSLVLAGASDTQYF
TGCGCCAGCAGCTTGGTTCTAGCGGGGGCGTCAGATACGCAGTATTTT
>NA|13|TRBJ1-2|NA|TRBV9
CASMGSKVYGYTF
TGTGCCAGCATGGGCAGTAAGGTTTATGGCTACACCTTC
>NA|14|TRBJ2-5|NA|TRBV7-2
CASSLGASDGTQYF
TGTGCCAGCAGCTTAGGGGCGTCCGACGGGACCCAGTACTTC
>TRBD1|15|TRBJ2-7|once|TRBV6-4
CASSGRTGNSYEQYF
TGTGCCAGCAGTGGCCGGACAGGGAATTCCTACGAGCAGTACTTC
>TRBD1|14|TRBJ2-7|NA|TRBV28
CASSLGTGLYEQYF
TGTGCCAGCAGTCTGGGGACAGGACTTTACGAGCAGTACTTC
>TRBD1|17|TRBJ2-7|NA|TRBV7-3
CASSLKELTGVSYEQYF
TGTGCCAGCAGCTTAAAGGAACTGACAGGGGTCTCCTACGAGCAGTACTTC
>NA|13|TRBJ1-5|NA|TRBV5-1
CASSLDPHQPQHF
TGCGCCAGCAGCTTGGATCCACACCAGCCCCAGCATTTT
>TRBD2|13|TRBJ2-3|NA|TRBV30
CAIERGSTDTQYF
TGTGCCATAGAGCGGGGAAGCACAGATACGCAGTATTTT
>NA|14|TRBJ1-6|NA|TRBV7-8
CASSAARGNSPLHF
TGTGCCAGCAGCGCGGCCCGGGGAAATTCACCCCTCCACTTT
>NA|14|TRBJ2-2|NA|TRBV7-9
CASSSPSLTGELFF
TGTGCCAGCAGCTCCCCTAGTTTAACCGGGGAGCTGTTTTTT
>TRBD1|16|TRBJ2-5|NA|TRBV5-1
CASSFRDRVYQETQYF
TGCGCCAGCAGCTTCCGGGACAGGGTGTACCAAGAGACCCAGTACTTC
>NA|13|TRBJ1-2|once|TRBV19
CASTRGANYGYTF
TGTGCCAGTACCCGGGGGGCTAACTATGGCTACACCTTC
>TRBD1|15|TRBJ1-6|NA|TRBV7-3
CASSLLGQGNSPLHF
TGTGCCAGCAGCTTATTAGGACAGGGGAATTCACCCCTCCACTTT
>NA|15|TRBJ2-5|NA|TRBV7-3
CASSLTPSEGETQYF
TGTGCCAGCAGCTTAACCCCTAGCGAAGGAGAGACCCAGTACTTC
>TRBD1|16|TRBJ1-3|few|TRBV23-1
CASSPFDRVNGNTIYF
TGCGCCAGCAGTCCTTTTGACAGGGTAAATGGAAACACCATATATTTT
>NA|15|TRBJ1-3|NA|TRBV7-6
CASSLGGSSGNTIYF
TGTGCCAGCAGCTTAGGGGGCTCCTCTGGAAACACCATATATTTT
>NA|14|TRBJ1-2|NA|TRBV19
CASRQDTKGYGYTF
TGTGCCAGTAGGCAGGACACTAAGGGATATGGCTACACCTTC
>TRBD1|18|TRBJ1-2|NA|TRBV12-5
CASGLSALRQGAGYGYTF
TGTGCTAGTGGTTTGTCTGCCTTAAGACAGGGGGCAGGGTATGGCTACACCTTC
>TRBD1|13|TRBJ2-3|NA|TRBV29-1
CSVSGQSPDTQYF
TGCAGCGTTTCGGGACAGTCCCCAGATACGCAGTATTTT